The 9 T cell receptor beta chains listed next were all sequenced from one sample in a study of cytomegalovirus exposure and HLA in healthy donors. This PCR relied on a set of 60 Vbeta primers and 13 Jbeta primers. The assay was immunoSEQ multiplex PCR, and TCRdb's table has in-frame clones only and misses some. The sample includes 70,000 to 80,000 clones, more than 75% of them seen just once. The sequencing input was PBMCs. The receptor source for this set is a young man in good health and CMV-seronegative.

The CDR3 loop reads CASSQSINRGSSPLHF. The CDR3 nucleotides read TGCGCCAGCAGCCAGTCCATTAACAGGGGCAGCTCACCCCTCCACTTT. The chain recombines TRBV5-1 with TRBJ1-6; 7 bases align to TRBD1. Germline values: CDR1 SGHRS, CDR2 YFSETQ. The J segment lost 10 bases and the V segment lost 4 bases, leaving 14 bases of the junction unmatched. The CDR3 is 16 amino acids. Drawing the rest from reference TRBV5-1 and TRBJ1-6, the complete variable domain is KAGVTQTPRYLIKTRGQQVTLSCSPISGHRSVSWYQQTPGQGLQFLFEYFSETQRNKGNFPGRFSGRQFSNSRSEMNVSTLELGDSALYLCASSQSINRGSSPLHFGNGTRLTVT.

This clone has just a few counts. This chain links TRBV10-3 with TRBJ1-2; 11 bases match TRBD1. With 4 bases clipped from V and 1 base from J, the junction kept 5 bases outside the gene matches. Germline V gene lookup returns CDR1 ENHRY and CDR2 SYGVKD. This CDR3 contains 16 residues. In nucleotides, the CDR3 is TGTGCCATCAGTGTCGGACAGGGGGCAGATAACTATGGCTACACCTTC. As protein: CAISVGQGADNYGYTF.

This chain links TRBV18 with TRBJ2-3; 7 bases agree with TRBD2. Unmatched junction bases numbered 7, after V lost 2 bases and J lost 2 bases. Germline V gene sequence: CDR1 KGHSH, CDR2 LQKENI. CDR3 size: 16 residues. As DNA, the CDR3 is TGTGCCAGCTCACCAAGGAGCGGGGCCTTCACAGATACGCAGTATTTT. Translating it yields CASSPRSGAFTDTQYF.

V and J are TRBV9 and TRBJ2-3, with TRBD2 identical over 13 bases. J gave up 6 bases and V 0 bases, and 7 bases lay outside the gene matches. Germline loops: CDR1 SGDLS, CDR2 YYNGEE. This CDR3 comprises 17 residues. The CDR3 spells CASSVEGGTSGADTQYF. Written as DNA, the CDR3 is TGTGCCAGCAGCGTAGAGGGGGGGACTAGCGGGGCGGATACGCAGTATTTT.

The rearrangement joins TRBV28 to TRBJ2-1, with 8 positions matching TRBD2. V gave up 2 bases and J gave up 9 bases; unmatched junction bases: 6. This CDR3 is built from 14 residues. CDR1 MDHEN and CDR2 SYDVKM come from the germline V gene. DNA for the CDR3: TGTGCCAGCAGTTTAGCTAGCGGGCGTGGTGAGCAGTTCTTC. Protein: CASSLASGRGEQFF.

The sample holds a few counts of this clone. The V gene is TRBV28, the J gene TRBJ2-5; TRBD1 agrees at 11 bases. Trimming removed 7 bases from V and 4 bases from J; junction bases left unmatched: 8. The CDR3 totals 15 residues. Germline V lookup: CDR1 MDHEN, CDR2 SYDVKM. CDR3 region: CASKKGQGVAETQYF. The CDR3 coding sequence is TGTGCCAGCAAGAAGGGACAGGGGGTTGCAGAGACCCAGTACTTC.

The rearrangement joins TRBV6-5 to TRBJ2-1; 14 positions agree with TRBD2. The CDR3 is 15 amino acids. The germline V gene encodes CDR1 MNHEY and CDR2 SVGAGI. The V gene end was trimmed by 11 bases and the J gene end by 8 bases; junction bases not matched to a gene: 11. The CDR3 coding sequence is TGTGCCTGCACTAAGACTAGCGGGGGGGCCGATGAGCAGTTCTTC. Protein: CACTKTSGGADEQFF.

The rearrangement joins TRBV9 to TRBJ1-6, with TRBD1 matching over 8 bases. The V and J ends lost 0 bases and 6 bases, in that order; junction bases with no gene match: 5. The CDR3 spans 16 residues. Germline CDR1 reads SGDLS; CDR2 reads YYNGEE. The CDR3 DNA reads TGTGCCAGCAGCGTAGGGACAGGGAGGTTTAATTCACCCCTCCACTTT. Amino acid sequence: CASSVGTGRFNSPLHF.

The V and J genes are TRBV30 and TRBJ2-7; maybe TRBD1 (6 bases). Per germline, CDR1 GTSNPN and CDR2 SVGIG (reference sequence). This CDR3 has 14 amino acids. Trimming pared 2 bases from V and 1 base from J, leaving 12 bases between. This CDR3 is CAWSMRGLSYEQYF. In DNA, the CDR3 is TGTGCCTGGAGTATGAGGGGGTTATCCTACGAGCAGTACTTC.